The present entry profiles one T cell receptor beta chain with its context. Its antigen is currently unknown. TCRdb fed the reads into MiXCR, producing one record per CDR3 protein. Found here are some 350,000 distinct CDR3 sequences, approximately 32% of them singletons; the top ten hold approximately 20%. Trimming cost V 3 bases and J 9 bases, with 18 bases left between them. Per germline, CDR1 DFQATT and CDR2 SNEGSKA (reference sequence). CDR3 length: 14 residues. These data come from a study of T cell repertoires in cytomegalovirus infection. At the level of the study: CMV infection and matching HLA type were both indicated by public TCR beta signatures.

The input for sequencing was cultured PBMCs, taken from culture after CMV antigen stimulation. V gene TRBV20-1 combines with J gene TRBJ2-1; TRBD1 or TRBD2 may be the D gene (5 bases each). This sequence was found in a human donor in good health (CMV status not recorded). Some clones in this sample may be carry-over from other donors' samples. CDR3 bases: TGCAGTGCTAGGGACCGGGACCTTATTTTTGAGCAGTTCTTC. This gives the protein CSARDRDLIFEQFF.